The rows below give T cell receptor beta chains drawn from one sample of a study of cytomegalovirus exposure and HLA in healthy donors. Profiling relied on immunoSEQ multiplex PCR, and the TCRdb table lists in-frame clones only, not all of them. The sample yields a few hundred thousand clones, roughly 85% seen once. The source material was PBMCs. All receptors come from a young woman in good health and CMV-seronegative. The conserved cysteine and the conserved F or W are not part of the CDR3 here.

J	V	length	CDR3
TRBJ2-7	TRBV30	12	AWSVHPRNHEQY
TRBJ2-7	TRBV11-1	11	ATREHGSYEQY
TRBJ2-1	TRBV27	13	ASTQTPGGGNEQF
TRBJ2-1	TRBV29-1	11	SALPLGQGEQF
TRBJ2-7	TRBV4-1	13	ASSPGLARNYEQY
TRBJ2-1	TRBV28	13	ASSPRRGSYNEQF
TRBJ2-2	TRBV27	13	ASSADRFSTGELF
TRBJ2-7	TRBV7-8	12	ASSPTGLAYEQY
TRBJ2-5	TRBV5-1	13	ASSLGAGFEETQY
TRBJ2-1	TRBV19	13	ASSIEGSSYNEQF
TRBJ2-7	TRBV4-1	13	ASSQEGLLTYEQY
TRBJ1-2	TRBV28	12	ASSLEGFSYGYT
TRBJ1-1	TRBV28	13	ASSPRQALGTEAF
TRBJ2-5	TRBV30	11	AGKIQGAQTQY
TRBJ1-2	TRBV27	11	ASSKQENYGYT
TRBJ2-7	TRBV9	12	ASSAGTGQREQY
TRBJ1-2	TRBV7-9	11	ASSANKGDGYT
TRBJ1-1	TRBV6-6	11	ASSKQGNTEAF
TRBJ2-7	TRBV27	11	ASSWDRAKGQY
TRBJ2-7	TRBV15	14	ATSRQGSLLRDEQY
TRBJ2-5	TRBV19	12	ASKPGGGTETQY
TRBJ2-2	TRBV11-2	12	ASSLNGGTGELF
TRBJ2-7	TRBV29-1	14	SASPGTGVGAYEQY
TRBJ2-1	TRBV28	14	ASSRHFRTPIGEQF
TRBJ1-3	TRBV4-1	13	ASSQLGGPGNTIY
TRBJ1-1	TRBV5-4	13	ASSPDQGYDTEAF
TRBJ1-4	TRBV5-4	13	ASSIGTGRDEKLF
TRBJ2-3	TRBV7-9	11	ASSLLGADTQY
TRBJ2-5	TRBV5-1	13	ASSTTGRRQETQY
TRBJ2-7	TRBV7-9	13	ASSQGTDTTYEQY
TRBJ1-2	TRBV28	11	ATTLATYYGYT
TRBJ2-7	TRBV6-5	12	ASSSGGTHYEQY
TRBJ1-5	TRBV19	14	ASRGGQGVGNQPQH
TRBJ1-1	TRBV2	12	ASSLQGGTTEAF
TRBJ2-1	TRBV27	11	ASRQGAGNEQF
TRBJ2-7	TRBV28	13	ASSPGLAGSYEQY
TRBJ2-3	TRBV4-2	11	ASSLSQGDTQY
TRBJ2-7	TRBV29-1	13	SVEFVTSGNYEQY
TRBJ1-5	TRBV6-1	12	ASSENGVLQPQH
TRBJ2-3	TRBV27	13	ASGRGSGGTDTQY
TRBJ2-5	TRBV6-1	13	ASRSVTAGQGTQY
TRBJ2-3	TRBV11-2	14	ASSPPPGLETDTQY
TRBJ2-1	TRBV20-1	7	RRESEQF
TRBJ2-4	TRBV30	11	AFSPGAGNIQY
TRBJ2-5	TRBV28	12	ASSLTGSRETQY
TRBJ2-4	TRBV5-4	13	ASSLDGADGNIQY
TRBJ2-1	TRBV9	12	ASSVRDTVNEQF
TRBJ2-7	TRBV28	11	ASSYLPDYEQY
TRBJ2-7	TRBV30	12	AWSVLAGLNEQY
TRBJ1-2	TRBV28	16	ASRLPLRRRGANYGYT
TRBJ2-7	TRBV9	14	ASSANPGQGDYEQY
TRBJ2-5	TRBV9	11	ASSVEGGETQY
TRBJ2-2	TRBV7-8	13	ASSSLVALTGELF
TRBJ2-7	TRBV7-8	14	ASSLRLAGGTDEQY
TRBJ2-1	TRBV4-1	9	GAGDLNEQF
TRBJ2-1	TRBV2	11	ASLAGGEDEQF
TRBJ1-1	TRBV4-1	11	ASSTPGNTEAF
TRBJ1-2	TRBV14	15	ASSQDRDSRTNYGYT